These 25 T cell receptor beta chains share one sample of origin, sequenced in a study of T cells in Graves' hyperthyroidism and ophthalmopathy. Amplification targeted TCR beta CDR3 regions from RNA transcripts. TCR CDR3 regions were first amplified by RT-PCR with HTBI primers. TCRdb analysed the multiplex PCR reads with MiXCR anew, one entry per CDR3 protein. This sample has 500,000 to 600,000 distinct CDR3 sequences, with about half found just once. Specimen: peripheral blood or thyroid tissue (not recorded which). These receptors all come from an adult woman with Graves' disease, either hyperthyroidism or ophthalmopathy (not recorded which).

The genes are TRBV19 and TRBJ2-6, with D uncertain. Between the trimmed V and J ends, which lost 3 bases and 2 bases, there was a span of 8 bases. Germline V gene data show CDR1 as LNHDA and CDR2 as SQIVND (reference sequence). CDR3 length equals 15 residues. The CDR3 DNA is TGTGCCAGTAGTATGGGCTACACTGGGGCCAACGTCCTGACTTTC. It translates to CASSMGYTGANVLTF.

The chain uses TRBV15 and TRBJ1-6; D might be TRBD1 (6 bases). CDR1 and CDR2 from the germline V gene are LNHNV and YYDKDF (reference sequence). This CDR3 region has 14 residues. Between the trimmed V and J ends, which lost 8 bases and 7 bases, there was a span of 15 bases. CDR3 residues: CATRGGGGNSPLHF. CDR3 DNA sequence: TGTGCCACCCGCGGGGGAGGGGGGAATTCACCCCTCCACTTT.

The genes are TRBV5-1 and TRBJ1-5; D is unresolved. Germline CDR1 SGHRS, CDR2 YFSETQ. The V and J ends lost 1 base and 5 bases respectively, with 7 bases between them. CDR3 length: 13 residues. The CDR3 nucleotides read TGCGCCAGCAGCTTGTTCGGGGATCAGCCCCAGCATTTT. It specifies CASSLFGDQPQHF.

This clonotype was found many times. The chain couples TRBV20-1 to TRBJ1-6; 8 bases are shared with TRBD1. CDR1 and CDR2 (germline): DFQATT, SNEGSKA (reference sequence). The ends lost 3 bases at V and 8 bases at J; junction bases unmatched: 6. The CDR3 is made up of 14 amino acids. CDR3 bases: TGCAGTGCTAGTCAGGGACAGGAGCATTCACCCCTCCACTTT. Translated: CSASQGQEHSPLHF.

This clonotype has only a few counts. A much larger clone sits a single nucleotide away, making a read error possible. The chain employs TRBV6-6 and TRBJ1-6, with D tentatively TRBD1 (6 bases). The CDR3 consists of 16 residues. Germline V CDR1 and CDR2: MNHNY, SVGAGI (reference sequence). Deletions cut 6 bases from V and 7 bases from J, with 19 bases between. The CDR3 here is CASRRDMLGDNSPLHF. The CDR3 DNA sequence: TGTGCCAGCAGACGGGACATGTTGGGGGACAATTCACCCCTCCACTTT.

Here the CDR3 DNA reads TGTGCCAGCATGGGGTATGGAGGGGCGAACACTGAAGCTTTCTTT. Protein product: CASMGYGGANTEAFF. This chain joins TRBV2 and TRBJ1-1; D may be TRBD1 (5 bases). Trimming cost V 7 bases and J 1 base, with 16 bases left between them. Germline V gene lookup returns CDR1 SNHLY and CDR2 FYNNEI. The CDR3 is 15 amino acids.

This clonotype was detected only a few times. V usage is TRBV15 and J usage is TRBJ1-4, with TRBD1 matching over 8 bases. Looked up from germline, CDR1 is LNHNV and CDR2 is YYDKDF (reference sequence). The CDR3 has 15 amino acids. Trimming at V came to 10 bases and at J to 6 bases, leaving 13 bases not matched to a gene. CDR3 DNA: TGTGCCAGCAGATCCATAACACAGGGGGATGAAAAACTGTTTTTT. Its protein is CASRSITQGDEKLFF.

With regard to this clonotype: Since a much larger clone is just one base distant, this may be a read error. No conserved phenylalanine or tryptophan ends this CDR3, so it is likely a read error. The chain recombines TRBV4-1 with TRBJ2-7; D unclear. Germline V gives CDR1 MGHRA, CDR2 YSYEKL. V gave up 0 bases and J gave up 6 bases, with 12 bases separating them. This CDR3 has 14 amino acids. The CDR3 DNA reads TGCGCCAGCAGCCAAGATAGAGCCCAGCTCGAGCAGTACCTC. It specifies CASSQDRAQLEQYL.

In this sample, this clonotype turned up many times. The chain carries TRBV7-9 and TRBJ2-5, with D perhaps matching TRBD2 (5 bases). Per the germline V gene, CDR1 is SEHNR and CDR2 is FQNEAQ (reference sequence). The CDR3 extends over 13 amino acids. Trimming shortened V by 5 bases and J by 5 bases, and 12 bases separated the two germline ends. CDR3: CASSTRTRETQYF. The CDR3 DNA follows: TGTGCCAGCAGCACCCGGACTCGCGAGACCCAGTACTTC.

At least ten counts were recorded for this clonotype. The chain combines TRBV29-1 with TRBJ2-2; D tentatively reads TRBD1 or TRBD2 (5 bases each). The germline gives CDR1 SQVTM, CDR2 ANQGSEA. Trimming pared 6 bases from V and 5 bases from J, leaving 7 bases between. The CDR3 length is 11 residues. The CDR3 spells CSVEGTGELFF. The CDR3 DNA follows: TGCAGCGTCGAGGGGACCGGGGAGCTGTTTTTT.

The V call is TRBV9, the J call TRBJ2-7; maybe TRBD1 (6 bases). The CDR3 is 15 amino acids. The germline V gene has CDR1 SGDLS and CDR2 YYNGEE. Trimming stripped 4 bases from V and 5 bases from J, with 19 bases between. CDR3 loop: CASSQGSQGRNEQYF. Here the CDR3 DNA reads TGTGCCAGCAGCCAAGGCTCACAGGGCCGGAACGAGCAGTACTTC. The variable domain in full, with the rest retrieved from reference TRBV9 and TRBJ2-7, is DSGVTQTPKHLITATGQRVTLRCSPRSGDLSVYWYQQSLDQGLQFLIQYYNGEERAKGNILERFSAQQFPDLHSELNLSSLELGDSALYFCASSQGSQGRNEQYFGPGTRLTVT.

This clonotype was observed a few times. V is TRBV7-2 and J is TRBJ1-3, with D perhaps TRBD1 (5 bases). CDR3 size: 15 residues. V was clipped by 5 bases and J by 7 bases, with 18 bases between them. From germline, CDR1 is SGHTA and CDR2 FQGNSA. The DNA for the CDR3 is TGTGCCAGCAGCCCAATGGGGACCGTGGTGAACACCATATATTTT. It yields the protein CASSPMGTVVNTIYF.

This clonotype was observed at least ten times. The rearrangement links TRBV6-5 to TRBJ1-3; D gene unclear. Germline-derived CDR1 and CDR2 are MNHEY and SVGAGI. CDR3 length equals 15 residues. V gave up 0 bases and J gave up 4 bases, with 10 bases separating them. The CDR3 DNA follows: TGTGCCAGCAGTTACTCCCTCGCGTTAGGAAACACCATATATTTT. It codes for CASSYSLALGNTIYF.

Note on this clonotype: A much more abundant neighbour one base away suggests this may be a read error. The chain has TRBV10-3 and TRBJ1-3; a weak D match, TRBD1 (6 bases). The CDR3 is 15 residues long. Germline V gene sequence: CDR1 ENHRY, CDR2 SYGVKD. V lost 4 bases and J 6 bases, leaving 16 bases between the germline ends. The CDR3 spells CAISAQGDIENTIYF. The CDR3 nucleotides read TGTGCCATCAGTGCCCAAGGGGACATAGAAAACACCATATATTTT.

This clonotype was observed many times. The V call is TRBV5-1, the J call TRBJ1-3, with D unclear. The CDR3 consists of 14 residues. V shed 3 bases and J shed 0 bases, with 7 bases lying between them. Germline V gene lookup returns CDR1 SGHRS and CDR2 YFSETQ. CDR3 loop: CASSSFDSGNTIYF. The CDR3 coding sequence is TGCGCCAGCAGCTCCTTCGACTCTGGAAACACCATATATTTT.

This clonotype showed up many times. This rearrangement joins TRBV11-2 to TRBJ1-6; D call uncertain. The V gene's germline CDR1 is SGHAT and CDR2 FQNNGV. V lost 0 bases and J 10 bases, leaving 16 bases between the germline ends. The CDR3 consists of 16 residues. CDR3 region: CASSLDPRRRSSPLHF. CDR3 bases: TGTGCCAGCAGCTTAGATCCGCGGCGGCGGAGCTCACCCCTCCACTTT.

This clonotype was detected many times. The V call is TRBV4-1, the J call TRBJ2-7; D gene ambiguous. This CDR3 comprises 12 residues. CDR1 and CDR2 from the germline V gene are MGHRA and YSYEKL. V was trimmed by 2 bases and J by 5 bases, leaving 7 bases between them. CDR3 protein: CASSQLPNEQYF. The CDR3, as DNA: TGCGCCAGCAGCCAACTCCCGAACGAGCAGTACTTC.

This clonotype was seen repeatedly, ten times or more. The chain couples TRBV10-2 to TRBJ2-7; TRBD1 matches at 8 bases. The germline V gene has CDR1 WSHSY and CDR2 SAAADI. The V and J ends lost 8 bases and 4 bases, in that order; junction bases with no gene match: 10. This CDR3 is built from 14 residues. The CDR3 nucleotides are TGCGCCAGCTCCGACCAGGGGGCTTTGTACGAGCAGTACTTC. Its translation: CASSDQGALYEQYF.

The chain links TRBV12-3 or TRBV12-4 to TRBJ1-4, with unresolved D. This CDR3 is 14 amino acids long. V gave up 3 bases and J gave up 7 bases, with 12 bases separating them. CDR3 in DNA: TGTGCCAGCAGTTTTTCTCCGGGTGGTGAAAAACTGTTTTTT. This gives the protein CASSFSPGGEKLFF.

At least ten counts were recorded for this clonotype. The chain joins TRBV7-9 to TRBJ1-1, with 7 bases that match TRBD1. The CDR3 spans 15 residues. Germline CDR1 is SEHNR and CDR2 is FQNEAQ (reference sequence). After removal of 4 bases from V and 1 base from J, the junction contained 6 bases not matched to a gene. The CDR3 DNA follows: TGTGCCAGCAGCTCACCGGGACAGACGAACACTGAAGCTTTCTTT. Translated, it gives CASSSPGQTNTEAFF.

The sample holds a few counts of this clonotype. The chain joins TRBV2 to TRBJ1-1, with D tentatively TRBD1 (6 bases). V was pared by 6 bases and J by 12 bases, with 14 bases between. CDR3 length: 11 amino acids. The germline gives CDR1 SNHLY, CDR2 FYNNEI. In DNA, the CDR3 is TGTGCCAGCAGGTCCCAGGGGATCCCTTTCTTT. Protein product: CASRSQGIPFF.

This clonotype was picked up one time. The chain has TRBV20-1 and TRBJ1-2; TRBD1 might be the D (5 bases). Trimming cost V 6 bases and J 5 bases, with 10 bases left between them. The CDR3 is 11 amino acids. Germline V gene lookup returns CDR1 DFQATT and CDR2 SNEGSKA (reference sequence). In nucleotides, the CDR3 is TGCAGTGCCGGGACCTTATATGGCTACACCTTC. Protein product: CSAGTLYGYTF.

The V gene is TRBV20-1, the J gene TRBJ1-5, with a possible D match to TRBD1 (6 bases). Germline assignment: CDR1 DFQATT and CDR2 SNEGSKA (reference sequence). The CDR3 runs 17 residues. V was cut by 2 bases and J by 6 bases, with 23 bases left in between. CDR3 in amino acids: CSARSSAARGEGQPQHF. In nucleotides, the CDR3 is TGCAGTGCTAGATCTTCAGCGGCCAGGGGCGAGGGTCAGCCCCAGCATTTT.

This chain links TRBV11-1 with TRBJ2-3, with 10 bases lining up with TRBD2. This CDR3 is 15 amino acids long. After removal of 4 bases from V and 6 bases from J, the junction contained 7 bases not matched to a gene. Germline V gives CDR1 SGHAT, CDR2 FQDESV (reference sequence). The CDR3 sequence: CASSSSGGASDTQYF. The CDR3 nucleotides read TGTGCCAGCAGCTCCAGCGGGGGGGCATCCGATACGCAGTATTTT. The full variable domain, its missing parts supplied by reference TRBV11-1 and TRBJ2-3, is EAEVAQSPRYKITEKSQAVAFWCDPISGHATLYWYRQILGQGPELLVQFQDESVVDDSQLPKDRFSAERLKGVDSTLKIQPAELGDSAMYLCASSSSGGASDTQYFGPGTRLTVL.

This clonotype was seen only once. With a much larger clone just one base away, this may be a read error. This sequence joins TRBV6-5 and TRBJ2-2; 7 nucleotides agree with TRBD2. Germline CDR1 reads MNHEY; CDR2 reads SVGAGI. This CDR3 is built from 12 residues. The CDR3 DNA follows: TGTGCCAGCAACCCTTCGGGACTACCCCTGCTTTTT. Its translation: CASNPSGLPLLF.